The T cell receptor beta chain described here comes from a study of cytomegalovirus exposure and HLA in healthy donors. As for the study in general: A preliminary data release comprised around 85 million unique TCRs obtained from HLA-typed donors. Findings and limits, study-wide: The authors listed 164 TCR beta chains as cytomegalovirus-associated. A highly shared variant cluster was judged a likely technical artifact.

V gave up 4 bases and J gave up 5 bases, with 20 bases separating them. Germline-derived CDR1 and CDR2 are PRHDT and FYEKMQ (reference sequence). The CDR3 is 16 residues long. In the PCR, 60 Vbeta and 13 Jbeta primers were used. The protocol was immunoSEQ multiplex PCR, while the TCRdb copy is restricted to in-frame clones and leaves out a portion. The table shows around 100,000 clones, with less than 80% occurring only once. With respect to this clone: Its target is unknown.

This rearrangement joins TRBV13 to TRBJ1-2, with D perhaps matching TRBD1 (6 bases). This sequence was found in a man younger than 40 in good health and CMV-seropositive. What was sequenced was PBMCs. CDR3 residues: CASSSAARGIDYGYTF. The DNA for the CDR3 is TGTGCCAGCAGCTCCGCGGCCAGGGGCATTGATTATGGCTACACCTTC.